Presented here are 26 T cell receptor beta chains from one specimen sequenced in a study of blood T cell repertoires in COVID-19. Clones were sequenced by immunoSEQ multiplex PCR, and TCRdb holds only the in-frame ones, with some missing. The top ten hold over 1.5% of the sample, which has about 38,000 clones, about 85% seen once. The sample comprised peripheral blood. All receptors come from a man aged 55 to 70 with COVID-19, enrolled during active disease.

The chain couples TRBV7-2 to TRBJ2-7; TRBD1 might be the D (6 bases). Germline V gene lookup returns CDR1 SGHTA and CDR2 FQGNSA. The CDR3 totals 15 residues. Trimming removed 5 bases at V and 1 base at J, with 15 bases between. The CDR3 DNA reads TGTGCCAGCAGCCCCAGGGGCCTAATGTCCTACGAGCAGTACTTC. Translated, it gives CASSPRGLMSYEQYF.

The chain recombines TRBV4-1 with TRBJ2-6; a possible D gene is TRBD1 (5 bases). Trimming shortened V by 0 bases and J by 2 bases, and 17 bases separated the two germline ends. The CDR3 is 19 residues long. Germline-derived CDR1 and CDR2 are MGHRA and YSYEKL. The CDR3 here is CASSQDPSRVLAGANVLTF. The CDR3 nucleotides read TGCGCCAGCAGCCAAGATCCGAGCAGGGTACTGGCTGGGGCCAACGTCCTGACTTTC.

This clone was recorded only once. This chain uses TRBV27 with TRBJ1-6; D possibly corresponds to TRBD1 (5 bases). From germline, CDR1 is MNHEY and CDR2 SMNVEV (reference sequence). CDR3 length equals 13 residues. V lost 4 bases to trimming and J lost 14 bases, with 15 bases between them. CDR3 bases: TGTGCCAGCAGTTCAGGGACTTTGGGGGCCCTCCACTTT. Protein product: CASSSGTLGALHF.

This clone was counted a single time. The rearrangement uses TRBV7-2 and TRBJ2-7; D perhaps matches TRBD2 (5 bases). The CDR3 spans 16 residues. Germline V gives CDR1 SGHTA, CDR2 FQGNSA. Trimming removed 0 bases at V and 6 bases at J, with 18 bases between. The CDR3 spells CASSLAAREGLIEQYF. The CDR3 DNA is TGTGCCAGCAGCTTAGCGGCAAGGGAAGGACTGATCGAGCAGTACTTC.

This clone was seen once. This chain connects TRBV29-1 to TRBJ2-7; TRBD1 matches at 9 bases. Germline CDR1 reads SQVTM; CDR2 reads ANQGSEA. The V gene end was trimmed by 4 bases and the J gene end by 3 bases; junction bases not matched to a gene: 1. This CDR3 region has 12 residues. The CDR3 DNA follows: TGCAGCGTTGCGGACAGGGGCTACGAGCAGTACTTC. This sequence encodes CSVADRGYEQYF.

This sequence joins TRBV7-2 and TRBJ1-1, with D perhaps TRBD1 (6 bases). Germline V gene data show CDR1 as SGHTA and CDR2 as FQGNSA. The CDR3 is made up of 14 amino acids. V lost 2 bases to trimming and J lost 5 bases, with 12 bases between them. CDR3 DNA: TGTGCCAGCAGCTTAAGACAGAGGGGGACTGAAGCTTTCTTT. The encoded protein is CASSLRQRGTEAFF.

This chain connects TRBV18 to TRBJ1-1; D uncertain. Trimming took off 3 bases at V and 7 bases at J, with 15 bases between the two ends. Germline V gene lookup returns CDR1 KGHSH and CDR2 LQKENI. The CDR3 spans 14 residues. The CDR3 spells CASSPPSAGFEAFF. The DNA for the CDR3 is TGTGCCAGCTCACCTCCGTCGGCAGGATTTGAAGCTTTCTTT. The variable domain in full, with the rest retrieved from reference TRBV18 and TRBJ1-1, is NAGVMQNPRHLVRRRGQEARLRCSPMKGHSHVYWYRQLPEEGLKFMVYLQKENIIDESGMPKERFSAEFPKEGPSILRIQQVVRGDSAAYFCASSPPSAGFEAFFGQGTRLTVV.

V is TRBV4-2 and J is TRBJ2-1; 9 bases map to TRBD1. Trimming took 0 bases from V and 5 from J; bases not matched to a gene: 5. The CDR3 covers 16 residues. Per the germline V gene, CDR1 is LGHNA and CDR2 is YNFKEQ. The CDR3 sequence: CASSQERQGVNNEQFF. Here the CDR3 DNA reads TGTGCCAGCAGCCAAGAGAGACAGGGGGTCAACAATGAGCAGTTCTTC.

The J gene is TRBJ2-2, the V gene TRBV5-1; the D gene is possibly TRBD2 (5 bases). This CDR3 spans 14 amino acids. Trimming stripped 6 bases from V and 5 bases from J, with 14 bases between. CDR1 is SGHRS and CDR2 is YFSETQ in the germline V gene. The CDR3 region is CASKERGSTGELFF. The CDR3 nucleotides are TGCGCCAGCAAGGAACGGGGTAGTACCGGGGAGCTGTTTTTT.

The V call is TRBV25-1, the J call TRBJ1-1; D remains ambiguous. Per the germline V gene, CDR1 is MGHDK and CDR2 is SYGVNS. V lost 6 bases, J lost 1 base, and 6 bases lay in between. CDR3 size: 12 residues. CDR3 in amino acids: CASREWNTEAFF. The DNA of the CDR3 is TGTGCCAGCAGGGAGTGGAACACTGAAGCTTTCTTT.

This clone was observed once. The chain couples TRBV7-8 to TRBJ2-1; TRBD2 matches at 9 bases. Germline assignment: CDR1 SGHVS and CDR2 FQNEAQ. This CDR3 has 15 residues. The V and J ends lost 1 base and 5 bases, in that order; junction bases with no gene match: 3. The CDR3 DNA reads as TGTGCCAGCAGCTTAGTTGGACTAGCGAACAATGAGCAGTTCTTC. Its translation: CASSLVGLANNEQFF. Full variable domain (remainder filled in from reference TRBV7-8 and TRBJ2-1): GAGVSQSPRYKVAKRGQDVALRCDPISGHVSLFWYQQALGQGPEFLTYFQNEAQLDKSGLPSDRFFAERPEGSVSTLKIQRTQQEDSAVYLCASSLVGLANNEQFFGPGTRLTVL.

This chain links TRBV6-5 with TRBJ2-7, with 7 bases fitting TRBD1. After removal of 4 bases from V and 6 bases from J, the junction contained 15 bases not matched to a gene. The CDR3 loop spans 16 amino acids. Looked up from germline, CDR1 is MNHEY and CDR2 is SVGAGI. CDR3 nucleotides: TGTGCCAGCAGTTCCAGGTCCGGGACAGTAAACGCCGAGCAGTACTTC. Translating it yields CASSSRSGTVNAEQYF.

The CDR3 reads CASSAGFSGNQPQHF. The CDR3 DNA follows: TGTGCCAGCAGCGCAGGTTTTTCGGGCAATCAGCCCCAGCATTTT. This rearrangement joins TRBV2 to TRBJ1-5; D ambiguous. The V and J ends lost 6 bases and 2 bases respectively, with 14 bases between them. Germline CDR1 is SNHLY and CDR2 is FYNNEI. This CDR3 region has 15 residues.

V is TRBV19 and J is TRBJ1-1; TRBD1 agrees at 8 bases. The CDR3 sequence is 13 residues long. J was trimmed by 0 bases and V by 10 bases; bases with no gene match: 4. Germline V lookup: CDR1 LNHDA, CDR2 SQIVND (reference sequence). CDR3 protein: CATRGPMNTEAFF. In DNA form, the CDR3 reads TGTGCCACCAGGGGGCCTATGAACACTGAAGCTTTCTTT.

The rearrangement joins TRBV2 to TRBJ1-1; 7 bases match TRBD1. CDR1 is SNHLY, CDR2 FYNNEI, per germline. The V and J ends lost 5 bases and 9 bases, in that order; junction bases with no gene match: 6. The CDR3 has 12 residues. The CDR3 here is CASSLTTGKAFF. Written as DNA, the CDR3 is TGTGCCAGCAGTCTCACGACAGGGAAAGCTTTCTTT.

In this sample, this clone turned up once. The gene calls are TRBV27 and TRBJ2-5; TRBD1 matches 7 bases. In germline, CDR1 is MNHEY, CDR2 SMNVEV (reference sequence). V trimming: 0 bases; J trimming: 5 bases; junction bases outside the gene matches: 0. The CDR3 runs 13 residues. CDR3 protein: CASSLSDRETQYF. CDR3 in DNA: TGTGCCAGCAGTTTATCGGACAGGGAGACCCAGTACTTC.

The J gene is TRBJ2-1, the V gene TRBV6-6; 7 bases are shared with TRBD1. Trimming removed 7 bases from V and 4 bases from J; junction bases left unmatched: 4. Germline values: CDR1 MNHNY, CDR2 SVGAGI (reference sequence). The CDR3 has 13 residues. The CDR3: CASIARGYNEQFF. The CDR3 nucleotides read TGTGCCAGCATAGCCAGGGGGTACAATGAGCAGTTCTTC.

V is TRBV7-2 and J is TRBJ2-3; D is undetermined. Trimming took off 3 bases at V and 6 bases at J, with 7 bases between the two ends. The CDR3 extends over 12 amino acids. Germline V gives CDR1 SGHTA, CDR2 FQGNSA. DNA of the CDR3: TGTGCCAGCAGCTTCGTAGTGGATACGCAGTATTTT. Amino acids: CASSFVVDTQYF.

The chain couples TRBV5-1 to TRBJ1-4; D remains unclear. V was clipped by 1 base and J by 0 bases, with 10 bases between them. Germline assignment: CDR1 SGHRS and CDR2 YFSETQ. This CDR3 spans 16 amino acids. The CDR3 reads CASSLWEGSTNEKLFF. The CDR3 nucleotides are TGCGCCAGCAGCTTGTGGGAGGGCTCAACTAATGAAAAACTGTTTTTT. Supplemented by reference TRBV5-1 and TRBJ1-4, the full variable domain reads KAGVTQTPRYLIKTRGQQVTLSCSPISGHRSVSWYQQTPGQGLQFLFEYFSETQRNKGNFPGRFSGRQFSNSRSEMNVSTLELGDSALYLCASSLWEGSTNEKLFFGSGTQLSVL.

The J gene is TRBJ2-1, the V gene TRBV6-2 or TRBV6-3; TRBD1 is a possible D gene (6 bases). Germline V gene sequence: CDR1 MNHEY, CDR2 SVGEGT. Trimming took 6 bases from V and 0 from J, leaving 12 bases between them. There are 15 residues in the CDR3. CDR3 sequence (DNA): TGTGCCAGCAGCCCGGACAGTAGCTCCTACAATGAGCAGTTCTTC. It encodes CASSPDSSSYNEQFF.

The chain couples TRBV3-1 (or the pseudogene TRBV3-2) to TRBJ2-7, with a weak D call TRBD1 (6 bases). The germline V gene encodes CDR1 LGHDT and CDR2 YNNKEL (reference sequence). The CDR3 spans 16 residues. V was trimmed by 4 bases and J by 1 base, leaving 17 bases between them. This CDR3 is CASSRGRGAPSYEQYF. The CDR3 DNA follows: TGTGCCAGCAGCCGGGGGCGAGGGGCGCCTTCCTACGAGCAGTACTTC.

This rearrangement joins TRBV20-1 to TRBJ1-2, with D unclear. This CDR3 spans 10 amino acids. Germline loops: CDR1 DFQATT, CDR2 SNEGSKA (reference sequence). V lost 7 bases, J lost 1 base, and 4 bases lay in between. CDR3 DNA: TGCAGTGGGAGTAACTATGGCTACACCTTC. Translating gives CSGSNYGYTF.

The chain combines TRBV4-2 with TRBJ1-4; TRBD1 is a possible D gene (5 bases). The CDR3 has 14 residues. Trimming stripped 5 bases from V and 6 bases from J, with 13 bases between. Germline assignment: CDR1 LGHNA and CDR2 YNFKEQ. This CDR3 reads CASSSQGGYEKLFF. CDR3 in DNA: TGTGCCAGCAGCAGCCAGGGAGGGTATGAAAAACTGTTTTTT.

In its sample, this clone ranks as medium-sized. This chain connects TRBV7-8 to TRBJ1-3; no reliable D call. The germline V gene encodes CDR1 SGHVS and CDR2 FQNEAQ. The CDR3 contains 15 residues. Deletions cut 2 bases from V and 2 bases from J, with 10 bases between. CDR3: CASSLIGGTGNTIYF. In DNA form, the CDR3 reads TGTGCCAGCAGCTTAATCGGCGGGACTGGAAACACCATATATTTT.

V is TRBV29-1 and J is TRBJ1-5; TRBD1 agrees at 11 bases. Germline-derived CDR1 and CDR2 are SQVTM and ANQGSEA. The V segment lost 7 bases and the J segment 7 bases; nucleotides outside the gene matches: 9. The CDR3 totals 14 residues. CDR3 region: CSARTGGAEQPQHF. The CDR3, as DNA: TGCAGCGCCCGGACAGGGGGCGCAGAACAGCCCCAGCATTTT.

The V and J genes are TRBV7-6 and TRBJ2-7; the D gene is possibly TRBD2 (5 bases). The V gene lost 6 bases and the J gene lost 1 base, with 16 bases spanning the gap. Germline CDR1 is SGHVS and CDR2 is FNYEAQ. The CDR3 has 15 residues. CDR3 in DNA: TGTGCCAGCAGTGTCGACCGAGGGCCATCCTACGAGCAGTACTTC. Translating gives CASSVDRGPSYEQYF.